These 18 T cell receptor beta chains originate from one sample sequenced in a study of shared clonotypes between healthy human individuals. Generated by immunoSEQ multiplex PCR, the TCRdb table keeps only in-frame clones and is missing some. Of some 500,000 clones in the sample, around 80% were seen once. The material sequenced was PBMCs. The source of these receptors is a woman between 35 and 50 years old in good health. Some clones in this sample may be carry-over from other donors' samples.

In its sample, this clone was seen a few times. Other DNA sequences in this specimen translate into the identical CDR3. The chain combines TRBV10-3 with TRBJ1-5; D uncertain. V was cut by 5 bases and J by 3 bases, with 11 bases left in between. This CDR3 has 14 amino acids. Germline-derived CDR1 and CDR2 are ENHRY and SYGVKD. The CDR3 here is CAISKTDFNQPQHF. DNA of the CDR3: TGTGCCATCAGTAAGACGGATTTCAATCAGCCCCAGCATTTT.

The gene calls are TRBV5-1 and TRBJ2-1; 11 positions match TRBD2. The length of the CDR3 is 15 residues. In germline, CDR1 is SGHRS, CDR2 YFSETQ. The trim removed 2 bases at V and 6 bases at J, leaving 4 bases unmatched. The CDR3, as DNA: TGCGCCAGCAGCTTCCCGGGACTAGCGGCCAATGAGCAGTTCTTC. Its translation: CASSFPGLAANEQFF.

The chain couples TRBV7-2 to TRBJ1-3, with D possibly being TRBD1 (6 bases). V was shortened by 3 bases and J by 2 bases, with 11 bases between the two germline ends. CDR1 SGHTA and CDR2 FQGNSA come from the germline V gene. There are 15 residues in the CDR3. CDR3 sequence reads: CASSLLTGAGNTIYF. The DNA of the CDR3 is TGTGCCAGCAGCTTGCTGACAGGAGCTGGAAACACCATATATTTT.

Worth noting for this clone: A far larger clone is only one base removed, so a read error is likely. This chain joins TRBV30 and TRBJ2-3; no firm D call. Germline-derived CDR1 and CDR2 are GTSNPN and SVGIG (reference sequence). The CDR3 contains 12 residues. V was clipped by 6 bases and J by 2 bases, with 9 bases between them. This chain's CDR3 is CACSTATDTQYF. CDR3 DNA sequence: TGTGCCTGTAGTACGGCCACAGATACGCAGTATTTT.

The chain is built from TRBV7-8 and TRBJ1-5; perhaps TRBD1 as D (6 bases). V lost 5 bases, J lost 2 bases, and 13 bases lay in between. The CDR3 extends over 15 amino acids. Germline V lookup: CDR1 SGHVS, CDR2 FQNEAQ. This CDR3 reads CASSPVPGGNQPQHF. The CDR3 DNA is TGTGCCAGCAGCCCGGTCCCAGGGGGCAATCAGCCCCAGCATTTT.

This clone appeared many times. This chain connects TRBV5-1 to TRBJ2-2, with TRBD1 identical over 8 bases. The CDR3 has 16 amino acids. Germline V gene data show CDR1 as SGHRS and CDR2 as YFSETQ. J gave up 7 bases and V 0 bases, and 8 bases lay outside the gene matches. CDR3 sequence reads: CASSLARAGGIGELFF. The CDR3 nucleotides read TGCGCCAGCAGCTTGGCCCGAGCAGGGGGCATCGGGGAGCTGTTTTTT.

This clone was seen just once. The chain links TRBV21-1 to TRBJ2-7; TRBD2, the table's D call, was not compared with the DNA. TRBV21-1 is a listed pseudogene. The CDR3 is 18 residues long. CDR3 sequence (DNA): TGTGCCAGCAGCAAAGGTAAGGCGGCAGCGACCGCCTCCTACGAGCAGTACTTC. Encoded protein: CASSKGKAAATASYEQYF.

The gene calls are TRBV28 and TRBJ1-1; D uncertain. This CDR3 is 11 amino acids long. V lost 5 bases to trimming and J lost 4 bases, with 5 bases between them. CDR1 MDHEN and CDR2 SYDVKM come from the germline V gene. CDR3 bases: TGTGCCAGCAGTCCCCGCACTGAAGCTTTCTTT. Protein: CASSPRTEAFF.

This chain links TRBV28 with TRBJ2-2; TRBD2 matches at 7 bases. Looked up from germline, CDR1 is MDHEN and CDR2 is SYDVKM. J was trimmed by 0 bases and V by 4 bases; bases with no gene match: 5. The CDR3 has 16 residues. In nucleotides, the CDR3 is TGTGCCAGCAGTTCAGGACTAGGGGCGAACACCGGGGAGCTGTTTTTT. It codes for CASSSGLGANTGELFF.

The V gene is TRBV7-2, the J gene TRBJ2-7; 9 bases align to TRBD1. J lost 2 bases, V lost 8 bases, and 10 bases had no gene match. From germline, CDR1 is SGHTA and CDR2 FQGNSA. CDR3 length equals 15 residues. CDR3 amino acids: CASRSRQGETYEQYF. The CDR3 nucleotides are TGTGCCAGCCGCTCTAGACAGGGGGAAACCTACGAGCAGTACTTC.

This chain uses TRBV9 with TRBJ1-2; D is unresolved. The CDR3 extends over 15 amino acids. Trimming shortened V by 0 bases and J by 7 bases, and 16 bases separated the two germline ends. The V gene's germline CDR1 is SGDLS and CDR2 YYNGEE. CDR3 sequence: CASSVGAAIKAGYTF. For the CDR3, the DNA is TGTGCCAGCAGCGTAGGGGCGGCAATCAAGGCTGGCTACACCTTC. The variable domain in full, with the rest retrieved from reference TRBV9 and TRBJ1-2, is DSGVTQTPKHLITATGQRVTLRCSPRSGDLSVYWYQQSLDQGLQFLIQYYNGEERAKGNILERFSAQQFPDLHSELNLSSLELGDSALYFCASSVGAAIKAGYTFGSGTRLTVV.

The J gene is TRBJ2-1, the V gene TRBV7-2; D remains ambiguous. The V and J ends lost 1 base and 2 bases respectively, with 6 bases between them. Germline lookup yields CDR1 SGHTA and CDR2 FQGNSA. The length of the CDR3 is 14 residues. This CDR3 reads CASSLEYPYNEQFF. Here the CDR3 DNA reads TGTGCCAGCAGCTTAGAGTACCCCTACAATGAGCAGTTCTTC.

V usage is TRBV6-5 and J usage is TRBJ2-5; D gene ambiguous. V lost 3 bases and J lost 1, with 12 bases in between. Germline values: CDR1 MNHEY, CDR2 SVGAGI. The CDR3 runs 15 residues. Written as DNA, the CDR3 is TGTGCCAGCAGTTATAGGCTATACGCCCAAGAGACCCAGTACTTC. Amino acid sequence: CASSYRLYAQETQYF.

At least ten counts were recorded for this clone. V gene TRBV29-1 combines with J gene TRBJ1-1; D is undetermined. CDR3 size: 13 residues. Per germline, CDR1 SQVTM and CDR2 ANQGSEA. Trimming shortened V by 3 bases and J by 1 base, and 9 bases separated the two germline ends. For the CDR3, the DNA is TGCAGCGTTGACGCAGCCGGGAACACTGAAGCTTTCTTT. Translated: CSVDAAGNTEAFF. Supplemented by reference TRBV29-1 and TRBJ1-1, the full variable domain reads SAVISQKPSRDICQRGTSLTIQCQVDSQVTMMFWYRQQPGQSLTLIATANQGSEATYESGFVIDKFPISRPNLTFSTLTVSNMSPEDSSIYLCSVDAAGNTEAFFGQGTRLTVV.

The V gene is TRBV2, the J gene TRBJ2-5; a weak D match, TRBD2 (5 bases). The tail of the sequence fits TRBJ2-7 better, so the J call may be wrong. The length of the CDR3 is 16 residues. Germline V gene sequence: CDR1 SNHLY, CDR2 FYNNEI. Here the CDR3 reads CASKRGQLTGTYEQYF. For the CDR3, the DNA is TGTGCCAGCAAGAGAGGGCAGCTAACTGGAACCTACGAGCAGTACTTC.

The chain couples TRBV7-9 to TRBJ1-6, with a tentative D call TRBD1 (6 bases). The CDR3 is 14 amino acids. V lost 0 bases to trimming and J lost 15 bases, with 15 bases between them. Per the germline V gene, CDR1 is SEHNR and CDR2 is FQNEAQ (reference sequence). Here the CDR3 DNA reads TGTGCCAGCAGCTTAGCGGGACACGGGATTCTCCTCCACTTT. Its protein product is CASSLAGHGILLHF.

The chain carries TRBV29-1 and TRBJ2-7; perhaps TRBD1 as D (5 bases). CDR3 length: 14 amino acids. In germline, CDR1 is SQVTM, CDR2 ANQGSEA. The V gene lost 2 bases and the J gene lost 8 bases, with 19 bases spanning the gap. CDR3 bases: TGCAGCGTTGAACAGGGTTCTGGTCTTCGGCAGCAGTACTTC. Translating gives CSVEQGSGLRQQYF.

The rearrangement links TRBV23-1 to TRBJ1-4; D unclear. TRBV23-1 is treated as an ORF (open reading frame) with a function not yet certain. This CDR3 is 15 amino acids long. V gave up 3 bases and J gave up 3 bases, with 11 bases separating them. CDR3 region: CASSQGALANEKLFF. In DNA, the CDR3 is TGCGCCAGCAGTCAGGGAGCCTTAGCTAATGAAAAACTGTTTTTT.